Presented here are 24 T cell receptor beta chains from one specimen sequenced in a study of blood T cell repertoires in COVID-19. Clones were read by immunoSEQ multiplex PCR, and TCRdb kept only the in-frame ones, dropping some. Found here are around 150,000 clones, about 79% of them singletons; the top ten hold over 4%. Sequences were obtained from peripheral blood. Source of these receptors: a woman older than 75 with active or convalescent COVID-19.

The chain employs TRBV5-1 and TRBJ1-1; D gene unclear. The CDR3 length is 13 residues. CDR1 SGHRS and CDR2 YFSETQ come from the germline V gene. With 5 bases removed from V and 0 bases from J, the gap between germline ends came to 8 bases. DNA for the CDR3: TGCGCCAGCAGGGAGGGATTGAACACTGAAGCTTTCTTT. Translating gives CASREGLNTEAFF.

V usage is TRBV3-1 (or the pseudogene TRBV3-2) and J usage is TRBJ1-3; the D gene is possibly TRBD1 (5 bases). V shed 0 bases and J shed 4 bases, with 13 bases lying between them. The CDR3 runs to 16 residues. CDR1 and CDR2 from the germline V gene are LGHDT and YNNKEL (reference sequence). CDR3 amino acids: CASSQDVLGRGNTIYF. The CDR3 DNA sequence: TGTGCCAGCAGCCAAGATGTCCTGGGGCGCGGAAACACCATATATTTT.

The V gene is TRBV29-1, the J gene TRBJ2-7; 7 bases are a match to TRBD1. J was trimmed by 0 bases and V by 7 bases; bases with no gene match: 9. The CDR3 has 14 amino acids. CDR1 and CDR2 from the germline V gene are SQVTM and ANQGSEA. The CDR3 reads CSARRDRTSYEQYF. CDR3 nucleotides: TGCAGCGCCCGTCGGGACAGAACCTCCTACGAGCAGTACTTC.

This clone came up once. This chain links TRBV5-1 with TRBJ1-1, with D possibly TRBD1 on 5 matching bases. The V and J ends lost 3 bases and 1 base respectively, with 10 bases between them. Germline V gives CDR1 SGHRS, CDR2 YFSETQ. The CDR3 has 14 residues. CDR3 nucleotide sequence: TGCGCCAGCAGCTCACGCGGACAGAACACTGAAGCTTTCTTT. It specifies CASSSRGQNTEAFF. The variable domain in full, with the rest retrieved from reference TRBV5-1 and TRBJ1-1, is KAGVTQTPRYLIKTRGQQVTLSCSPISGHRSVSWYQQTPGQGLQFLFEYFSETQRNKGNFPGRFSGRQFSNSRSEMNVSTLELGDSALYLCASSSRGQNTEAFFGQGTRLTVV.

CDR3 nucleotide sequence: TGTGCCAGCACCAGGACAGGGAACTCTAATTCACCCCTCCACTTT. As protein: CASTRTGNSNSPLHF. The chain uses TRBV2 and TRBJ1-6, with 8 bases lining up with TRBD1. Germline trimming cut 7 bases from V and 6 bases from J; bases unmatched to any gene: 8. Germline V gene lookup returns CDR1 SNHLY and CDR2 FYNNEI. The CDR3 covers 15 residues.

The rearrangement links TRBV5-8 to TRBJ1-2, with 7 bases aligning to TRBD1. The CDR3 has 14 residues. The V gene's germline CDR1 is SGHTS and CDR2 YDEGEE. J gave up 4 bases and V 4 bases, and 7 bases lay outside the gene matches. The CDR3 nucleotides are TGTGCCAGCAGCCCCCGGGACAGAGTCTATGGCTACACCTTC. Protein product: CASSPRDRVYGYTF.

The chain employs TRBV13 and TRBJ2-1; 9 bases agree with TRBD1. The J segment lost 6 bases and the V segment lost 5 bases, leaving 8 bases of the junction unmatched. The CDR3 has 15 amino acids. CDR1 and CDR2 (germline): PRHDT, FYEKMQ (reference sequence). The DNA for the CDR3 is TGTGCCAGCAGCACCTCCGGGACAGGGCCCAATGAGCAGTTCTTC. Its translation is CASSTSGTGPNEQFF.

CDR3 DNA sequence: TGTGCCTGGAGCTCGCAGGTAGGCAATCAGCCCCAGCATTTT. Protein: CAWSSQVGNQPQHF. This chain links TRBV30 with TRBJ1-5; D is ambiguous. The V and J ends lost 3 bases and 2 bases respectively, with 11 bases between them. Germline CDR1 reads GTSNPN; CDR2 reads SVGIG (reference sequence). CDR3 size: 14 residues. Full variable domain (remainder filled in from reference TRBV30 and TRBJ1-5): SQTIHQWPATLVQPVGSPLSLECTVEGTSNPNLYWYRQAAGRGLQLLFYSVGIGQISSEVPQNLSASRPQDRQFILSSKKLLLSDSGFYLCAWSSQVGNQPQHFGDGTRLSIL.

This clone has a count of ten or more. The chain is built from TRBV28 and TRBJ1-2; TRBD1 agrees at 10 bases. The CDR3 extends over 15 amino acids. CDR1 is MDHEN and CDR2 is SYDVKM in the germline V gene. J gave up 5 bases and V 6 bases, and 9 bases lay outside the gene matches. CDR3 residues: CASSLGQGRRYGYTF. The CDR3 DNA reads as TGTGCCAGCAGCCTGGGACAGGGGCGTCGGTATGGCTACACCTTC.

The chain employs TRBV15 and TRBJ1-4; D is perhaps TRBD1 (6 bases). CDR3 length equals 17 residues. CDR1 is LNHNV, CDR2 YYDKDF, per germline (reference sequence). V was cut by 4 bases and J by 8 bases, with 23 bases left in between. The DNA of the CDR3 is TGTGCCACCAGCAAAGGTTGGGGTGGCCGGGACACAGAAAAACTGTTTTTT. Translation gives CATSKGWGGRDTEKLFF.

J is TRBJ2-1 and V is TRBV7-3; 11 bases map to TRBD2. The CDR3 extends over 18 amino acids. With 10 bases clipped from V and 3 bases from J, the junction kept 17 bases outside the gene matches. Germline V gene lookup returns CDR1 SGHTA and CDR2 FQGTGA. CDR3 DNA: TGTGCCATCACTCGACGTCGTAGCGGGGGGGAAGTCTACAATGAGCAGTTCTTC. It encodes CAITRRRSGGEVYNEQFF.

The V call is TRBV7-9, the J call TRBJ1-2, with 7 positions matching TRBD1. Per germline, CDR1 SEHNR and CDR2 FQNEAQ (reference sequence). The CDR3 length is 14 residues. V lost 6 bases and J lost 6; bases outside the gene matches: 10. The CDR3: CASRTGSASDGYTF. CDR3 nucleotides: TGTGCCAGCAGGACAGGGTCGGCGTCGGATGGCTACACCTTC.

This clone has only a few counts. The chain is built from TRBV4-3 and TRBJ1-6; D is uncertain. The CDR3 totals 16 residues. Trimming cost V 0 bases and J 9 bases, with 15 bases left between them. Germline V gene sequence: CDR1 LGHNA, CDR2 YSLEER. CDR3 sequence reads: CASSQETPREGSPLHF. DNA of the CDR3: TGCGCCAGCAGCCAAGAAACACCGCGGGAGGGTTCACCCCTCCACTTT.

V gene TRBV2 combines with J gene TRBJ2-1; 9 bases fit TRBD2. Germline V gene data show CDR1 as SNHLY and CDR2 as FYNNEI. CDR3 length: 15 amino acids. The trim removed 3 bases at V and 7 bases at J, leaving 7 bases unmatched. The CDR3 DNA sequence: TGTGCCAGCAGTGACCCTCGCGGGGGGGTTAATGAGCAGTTCTTC. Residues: CASSDPRGGVNEQFF.

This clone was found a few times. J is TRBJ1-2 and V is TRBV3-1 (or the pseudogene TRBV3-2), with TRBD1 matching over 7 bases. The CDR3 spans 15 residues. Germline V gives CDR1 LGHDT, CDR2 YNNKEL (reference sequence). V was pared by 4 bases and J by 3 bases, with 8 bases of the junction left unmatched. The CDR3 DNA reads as TGTGCCAGCAGCCCCCGCACAGGGGAGTACTATGGCTACACCTTC. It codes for CASSPRTGEYYGYTF.

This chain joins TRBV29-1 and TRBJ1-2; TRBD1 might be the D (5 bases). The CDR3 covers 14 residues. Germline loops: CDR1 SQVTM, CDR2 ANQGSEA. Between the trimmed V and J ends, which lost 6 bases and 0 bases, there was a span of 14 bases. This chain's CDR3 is CSVTHIGANYGYTF. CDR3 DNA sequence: TGCAGCGTAACACACATAGGGGCTAACTATGGCTACACCTTC.

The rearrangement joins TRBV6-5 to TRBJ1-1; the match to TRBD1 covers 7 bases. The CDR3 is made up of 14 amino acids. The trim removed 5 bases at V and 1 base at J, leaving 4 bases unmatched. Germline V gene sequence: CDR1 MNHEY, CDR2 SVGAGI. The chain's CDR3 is CASSNRGTNTEAFF. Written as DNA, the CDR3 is TGTGCCAGCAGTAACAGGGGCACGAACACTGAAGCTTTCTTT.

CDR3 nucleotides: TGTGCCAGCAGCGCCTTAGACAGTACTAACTATGGCTACACCTTC. This codes for CASSALDSTNYGYTF. The chain is built from TRBV7-9 and TRBJ1-2, with D possibly matching TRBD1 (5 bases). Germline CDR1 is SEHNR and CDR2 is FQNEAQ (reference sequence). Trimming removed 5 bases at V and 0 bases at J, with 13 bases between. The CDR3 is 15 residues long.

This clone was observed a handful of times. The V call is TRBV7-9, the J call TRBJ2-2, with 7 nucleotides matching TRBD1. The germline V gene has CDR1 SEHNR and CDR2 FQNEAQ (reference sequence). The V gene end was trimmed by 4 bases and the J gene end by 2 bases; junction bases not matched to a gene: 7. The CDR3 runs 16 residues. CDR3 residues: CASSYRGQLNTGELFF. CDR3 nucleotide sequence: TGTGCCAGCAGCTACAGGGGACAGTTAAACACCGGGGAGCTGTTTTTT.

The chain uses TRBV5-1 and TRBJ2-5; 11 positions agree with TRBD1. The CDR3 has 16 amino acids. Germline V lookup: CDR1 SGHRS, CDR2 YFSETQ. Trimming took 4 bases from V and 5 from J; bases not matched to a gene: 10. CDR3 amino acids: CASSNGQGALMETQYF. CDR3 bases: TGCGCCAGCAGCAACGGACAGGGGGCTTTAATGGAGACCCAGTACTTC.

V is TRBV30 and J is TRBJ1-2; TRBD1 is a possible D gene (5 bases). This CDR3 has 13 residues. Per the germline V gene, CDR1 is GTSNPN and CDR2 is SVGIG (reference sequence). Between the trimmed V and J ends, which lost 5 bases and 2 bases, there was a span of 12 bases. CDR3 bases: TGTGCCTGGGGCACGACAGCAAACTATGGCTACACCTTC. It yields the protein CAWGTTANYGYTF.

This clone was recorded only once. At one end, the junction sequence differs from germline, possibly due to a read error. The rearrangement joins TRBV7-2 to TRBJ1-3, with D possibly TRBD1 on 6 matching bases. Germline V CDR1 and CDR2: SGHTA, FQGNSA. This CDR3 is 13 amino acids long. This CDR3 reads CASSLSIGQKIHF. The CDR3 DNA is TGTGCCAGCAGCTTAAGTATAGGACAGAAGATTCATTTT.

The CDR3 sequence: CASSPPGGTEAFF. CDR3 DNA sequence: TGTGCCAGCAGCCCTCCCGGCGGCACTGAAGCTTTCTTT. The J gene is TRBJ1-1, the V gene TRBV4-2; no definite D call. V was shortened by 4 bases and J by 4 bases, with 10 bases between the two germline ends. Germline V gives CDR1 LGHNA, CDR2 YNFKEQ. The CDR3 sequence is 13 residues long.

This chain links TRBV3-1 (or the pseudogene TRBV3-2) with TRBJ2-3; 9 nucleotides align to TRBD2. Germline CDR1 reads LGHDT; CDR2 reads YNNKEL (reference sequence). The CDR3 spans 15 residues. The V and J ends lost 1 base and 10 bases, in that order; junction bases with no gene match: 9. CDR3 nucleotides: TGTGCCAGCAGCCAAGGTAGCGGGGGCCCCGTCGCGCAGTATTTT. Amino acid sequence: CASSQGSGGPVAQYF.